This T cell receptor beta chain was recorded in a study of molecular identifiers for immune sequencing clone quantification. The overall study: The replicate experiment used RNA from roughly 20,000 or 100,000 naive CD8 cells. This RNA was split into five aliquots, and four of them were sequenced.

Germline V gene sequence: CDR1 PRHDT, CDR2 FYEKMQ (reference sequence). The CDR3 contains 19 residues. V trimming: 9 bases; J trimming: 8 bases; junction bases outside the gene matches: 25. Preparation methods for the bulk TCR libraries were those previously described, with listed TCR primers. Each CDR3 protein is one row after TCRdb ran MiXCR on the PCR reads. This sample has around 460,000 distinct CDR3 sequences, with 25% found just once. This clonotype was seen a few times. It was from about 19,000 to 1,100,000 sorted cells, with 10%, 30% or 50% RNA, that naive CD8 libraries came. The clonotype originates from a human donor in good health. Some libraries in this study had Jurkat cell RNA spiked in. The material sequenced was naive CD8+ T cells from blood, with Jurkat cell RNA spiked in. Subset reported: FACS-sorted CD8+CD4-CCR7+CD45RA+ naive T cells. The chain combines TRBV13 with TRBJ2-3, with 11 bases that match TRBD2. CDR3 in amino acids: CASQTTSGDTDGEEGTQYF. In DNA form, the CDR3 reads TGTGCCAGTCAAACGACTAGCGGGGACACAGATGGTGAGGAGGGTACGCAGTATTTT.